The clone carrying this T cell receptor beta chain was observed at least ten times. The antigen is unknown. In germline, CDR1 is SGHDN, CDR2 FVKESK. This CDR3 spans 15 amino acids. With V trimmed by 2 bases and J by 8 bases, 6 bases remained unmatched. The data derive from a study of T-cell memory formation after mild COVID-19. Study observations and caveats: CD4+ bias marked clones expanding day 15 to 37, unlike balanced contracting clones.

TCRdb recomputed calls from the 5' RACE reads with MiXCR, one row per CDR3 protein. This sample has approximately 300,000 distinct CDR3 sequences, with around 19% found just once. Sequenced material: PBMCs or a T cell subset sorted from them (not recorded which). The receptor was isolated from a man between 18 and 35 years old who had mild COVID-19 (a few samples of this study predate the infection). Cell type and time point are not known. The chain carries TRBV14 and TRBJ2-1; 10 bases line up with TRBD2. The CDR3 sequence is CASSQWLAGVDEQFF. CDR3 coding DNA: TGTGCCAGCAGCCAATGGCTAGCGGGGGTCGATGAGCAGTTCTTC.